These 2 T cell receptor beta chains share one sample of origin, sequenced in a study of blood T cell repertoires in COVID-19. The table came from immunoSEQ multiplex PCR; TCRdb's copy has only in-frame clones and leaves some out. This table holds about 180,000 clones, 86% found once. The specimen was peripheral blood. These receptors were taken from a woman in her twenties or thirties with active or convalescent COVID-19.

The chain employs TRBV4-2 and TRBJ1-1, with a possible D match to TRBD1 (5 bases). V lost 4 bases, J lost 2 bases, and 11 bases lay in between. Germline lookup yields CDR1 LGHNA and CDR2 YNFKEQ. CDR3 size: 14 residues. The CDR3, as DNA: TGTGCCAGCAGCCCCCCCGGGGGTAACACTGAAGCTTTCTTT. Translated: CASSPPGGNTEAFF.

The chain recombines TRBV5-1 with TRBJ1-2; 9 bases are shared with TRBD1. V shed 4 bases, J shed 0 bases, and the junction held 10 bases outside the gene matches. The CDR3 sequence is 17 residues long. CDR1 SGHRS and CDR2 YFSETQ come from the germline V gene. The chain's CDR3 is CASSTGQGIHSNYGYTF. The CDR3 region has the DNA TGCGCCAGCAGCACCGGACAGGGGATACATTCTAACTATGGCTACACCTTC.